This TCR beta chain derives from a study of neoadjuvant anti-PD-1 for oral cavity cancer. Produced via immunoSEQ multiplex PCR; TCRdb's table is partial and in-frame only. Of roughly 14,000 clones listed, about 77% are singletons. As regards this clone: Its matching antigen is unknown.

Germline CDR1 reads LNHDA; CDR2 reads SQIVND (reference sequence). Trimming stripped 3 bases from V and 4 bases from J, with 14 bases between. The CDR3 is 15 residues long. Specified time point: after neoadjuvant nivolumab, at surgical resection. Stage II-IVA oral cavity squamous cell carcinoma was new and untreated by systemic or radiation therapy. The patients had HPV-negative, locally advanced oral cavity squamous cell carcinoma. No culture or expansion preceded analysis of these blood cells. Study-level points and caveats: TCR analyses covered only a few patients per response group.

The specimen was PBMCs, collected after nivolumab (anti-PD-1) treatment. The rearrangement links TRBV19 to TRBJ2-3; tentative D call: TRBD2 (5 bases). The receptor's source is a person between 40 and 85 years old with oral cavity squamous cell carcinoma. DNA for the CDR3: TGTGCCAGTAGTATTTTTTCGGGGAAGGCAGATACGCAGTATTTT. Residues: CASSIFSGKADTQYF.